Given below is one TCR beta chain in context. Its specificity is not known. Looked up from germline, CDR1 is SGHNT and CDR2 is YENEEA. Between the trimmed V and J ends, which lost 2 bases and 0 bases, there was a span of 4 bases. This CDR3 is built from 14 residues. This entry is derived from a study of PD-1 blockade in classical Hodgkin lymphoma. Time point here: newly diagnosed, previously untreated cHL patient sample. Findings of the study overall: Healthy donors reportedly exceeded newly diagnosed patients in baseline TCR diversity. No one has yet defined what causes the repertoire differences, which may be disease activity or prior therapy.

This table comes from immunoSEQ multiplex PCR, and its TCRdb copy is limited to in-frame clones, with some not included. The sample consists of 17,000 or so clones, 80% to 95% of them appearing once. This receptor was identified in a human donor with classical Hodgkin lymphoma. The chain joins TRBV11-3 to TRBJ2-2; D ambiguous. Sequenced input: peripheral blood mononuclear cells (PBMCs). The chain's CDR3 is CASSLFANTGELFF. The CDR3 DNA reads TGTGCCAGCAGCTTATTTGCGAACACCGGGGAGCTGTTTTTT.